Each of the 19 T cell receptor beta chains below was sequenced from the same sample in a study of blood T cell repertoires in COVID-19. Sequencing used immunoSEQ multiplex PCR; TCRdb keeps in-frame clones, though not all of them. The sample lists approximately 99,000 clones; approximately 83% were seen once. Material: peripheral blood. Receptor source: a woman aged 70-85 years with acute or convalescent COVID-19.

The CDR3 loop is CASSQPGTSGTFHEQYF. In DNA form, the CDR3 reads TGTGCCAGCAGCCAACCCGGGACTAGCGGGACTTTCCACGAGCAGTACTTC. The chain couples TRBV14 to TRBJ2-7; 13 nucleotides align to TRBD2. V dropped 2 bases and J dropped 5; count of bases not matched to a gene: 9. This CDR3 is built from 17 residues. Germline V gene lookup returns CDR1 SGHDN and CDR2 FVKESK.

The rearrangement links TRBV19 to TRBJ2-7; the match to TRBD2 covers 8 bases. Trimming removed 6 bases from V and 3 bases from J; junction bases left unmatched: 10. The CDR3 runs to 15 residues. Germline assignment: CDR1 LNHDA and CDR2 SQIVND (reference sequence). CDR3 bases: TGTGCCAGTAGCATCTCGGCGGGAGGCCTCTACGAGCAGTACTTC. Encoded protein: CASSISAGGLYEQYF.

The V and J genes are TRBV7-9 and TRBJ2-6; 7 positions match TRBD1. The V gene end was trimmed by 5 bases and the J gene end by 2 bases; junction bases not matched to a gene: 3. CDR1 is SEHNR and CDR2 is FQNEAQ in the germline V gene (reference sequence). This CDR3 is built from 15 residues. CDR3 in amino acids: CASSQGVAGANVLTF. DNA of the CDR3: TGTGCCAGCAGCCAGGGGGTCGCTGGGGCCAACGTCCTGACTTTC. The whole variable domain, filled in from reference TRBV7-9 and TRBJ2-6, reads DTGVSQNPRHKITKRGQNVTFRCDPISEHNRLYWYRQTLGQGPEFLTYFQNEAQLEKSRLLSDRFSAERPKGSFSTLEIQRTEQGDSAMYLCASSQGVAGANVLTFGAGSRLTVL.

The sample holds a few counts of this clone. The chain has TRBV28 and TRBJ2-1; D is perhaps TRBD1 (6 bases). This CDR3 spans 12 amino acids. Germline CDR1 and CDR2: MDHEN and SYDVKM. Trimming took 11 bases from V and 3 from J, leaving 11 bases between them. The CDR3 reads CAVGAGYNEQFF. The DNA of the CDR3 is TGTGCCGTGGGGGCTGGCTACAATGAGCAGTTCTTC.

The chain has TRBV3-1 (or the pseudogene TRBV3-2) and TRBJ2-6, with TRBD1 matching over 7 bases. The ends lost 5 bases at V and 0 bases at J; junction bases unmatched: 4. This CDR3 contains 16 residues. Germline loops: CDR1 LGHDT, CDR2 YNNKEL (reference sequence). CDR3 in amino acids: CASSADRISGANVLTF. The CDR3 DNA reads TGTGCCAGCAGCGCGGACAGGATCTCTGGGGCCAACGTCCTGACTTTC.

This rearrangement joins TRBV5-6 to TRBJ2-7; 9 bases align to TRBD1. V shed 3 bases and J 6 bases; nucleotides not matched to a gene: 7. The CDR3 length is 14 residues. Germline assignment: CDR1 SGHDT and CDR2 YYEEEE. CDR3 in DNA: TGTGCCAGCAGCTCTCCTACAGGGGGCCTCGAGCAGTACGTC. It yields the protein CASSSPTGGLEQYV.

The rearrangement uses TRBV19 and TRBJ1-5; D is uncertain. CDR3 size: 15 residues. From germline, CDR1 is LNHDA and CDR2 SQIVND (reference sequence). Trimming stripped 3 bases from V and 2 bases from J, with 11 bases between. The CDR3 reads CASSIEVGGNQPQHF. CDR3 bases: TGTGCCAGTAGTATTGAAGTCGGGGGCAATCAGCCCCAGCATTTT.

The chain uses TRBV19 and TRBJ1-4; D unresolved. The length of the CDR3 is 12 residues. Germline CDR1 is LNHDA and CDR2 is SQIVND (reference sequence). V lost 10 bases and J 5 bases, leaving 11 bases between the germline ends. CDR3 loop: CATKGGNEKLFF. The CDR3 DNA reads TGTGCCACCAAAGGAGGGAATGAAAAACTGTTTTTT. The full variable domain, its missing parts supplied by reference TRBV19 and TRBJ1-4, is DGGITQSPKYLFRKEGQNVTLSCEQNLNHDAMYWYRQDPGQGLRLIYYSQIVNDFQKGDIAEGYSVSREKKESFPLTVTSAQKNPTAFYLCATKGGNEKLFFGSGTQLSVL.

The chain uses TRBV7-9 and TRBJ2-1; 8 bases match TRBD2. The CDR3 runs 16 residues. CDR1 and CDR2 (germline): SEHNR, FQNEAQ (reference sequence). With 0 bases clipped from V and 8 bases from J, the junction kept 9 bases outside the gene matches. In DNA form, the CDR3 reads TGTGCCAGCAGCTTAGCGCGGGGGGACCTTGGGGATGAGCAGTTCTTC. It specifies CASSLARGDLGDEQFF.

This clone was counted once. In DNA form, the CDR3 reads TGTGCCAGCAGCTTCAGGGGCCGGGGATCAACAACTAATGAAAAACTGTTTTTT. Its translation is CASSFRGRGSTTNEKLFF. The J gene is TRBJ1-4, the V gene TRBV7-6, with a possible D match to TRBD1 (6 bases). Per germline, CDR1 SGHVS and CDR2 FNYEAQ. This CDR3 comprises 18 residues. Trimming took off 3 bases at V and 0 bases at J, with 17 bases between the two ends.

V is TRBV19 and J is TRBJ2-3; 9 bases line up with TRBD2. Germline V lookup: CDR1 LNHDA, CDR2 SQIVND (reference sequence). With V trimmed by 3 bases and J by 1 base, 2 bases remained unmatched. CDR3 length equals 15 residues. CDR3 protein: CASSIIAGGTDTQYF. The CDR3 region has the DNA TGTGCCAGTAGTATCATAGCGGGAGGCACAGATACGCAGTATTTT.

This sequence joins TRBV7-2 and TRBJ1-1; TRBD1 agrees at 10 bases. This CDR3 has 17 amino acids. The V gene end was trimmed by 3 bases and the J gene end by 4 bases; junction bases not matched to a gene: 11. CDR1 and CDR2 (germline): SGHTA, FQGNSA. CDR3 region: CASSLFGTGVVGTEAFF. The CDR3 coding sequence is TGTGCCAGCAGCTTGTTTGGGACAGGGGTTGTTGGCACTGAAGCTTTCTTT.

The CDR3 DNA reads TGTGCCAGTAGTCCCCATCACGGGACACGTAACTATGGCTACACCTTC. Residues: CASSPHHGTRNYGYTF. The genes are TRBV19 and TRBJ1-2; TRBD1 might be the D (6 bases). V was pared by 5 bases and J by 1 base, with 17 bases between. CDR1 is LNHDA, CDR2 SQIVND, per germline (reference sequence). The CDR3 is 16 amino acids.

This rearrangement joins TRBV28 to TRBJ1-3; D gene uncertain. Trimming left V 5 bases short and J 0 bases short, with 8 bases between. This CDR3 spans 14 amino acids. Germline CDR1 is MDHEN and CDR2 is SYDVKM. Here the CDR3 DNA reads TGTGCCAGCAGTACAGAGTACTCTGGAAACACCATATATTTT. This encodes CASSTEYSGNTIYF.

This sequence joins TRBV6-4 and TRBJ1-6; 7 bases map to TRBD1. Germline V gene sequence: CDR1 MRHNA, CDR2 SNTAGT. The CDR3 length is 14 residues. Trimming at V came to 5 bases and at J to 7 bases, leaving 5 bases not matched to a gene. The CDR3 region is CASSTGTANSPLHF. Written as DNA, the CDR3 is TGTGCCAGCAGTACCGGGACAGCAAATTCACCCCTCCACTTT.

The J gene is TRBJ2-3, the V gene TRBV11-1, with 10 positions matching TRBD1. Trimming cost V 6 bases and J 4 bases; bases outside gene matches: 7. Germline V CDR1 and CDR2: SGHAT, FQDESV (reference sequence). The CDR3 extends over 15 amino acids. The CDR3 DNA reads TGTGCCAGCAGACCCGGGACAGGGGTCCCAGATACGCAGTATTTT. Translating gives CASRPGTGVPDTQYF. Supplemented by reference TRBV11-1 and TRBJ2-3, the full variable domain reads EAEVAQSPRYKITEKSQAVAFWCDPISGHATLYWYRQILGQGPELLVQFQDESVVDDSQLPKDRFSAERLKGVDSTLKIQPAELGDSAMYLCASRPGTGVPDTQYFGPGTRLTVL.

In nucleotides, the CDR3 is TGTGCCAGCAGCCCCCCTGGGACAGGGGTCGGGGAGCTGTTTTTT. It encodes CASSPPGTGVGELFF. J is TRBJ2-2 and V is TRBV13, with 10 nucleotides matching TRBD1. This CDR3 is built from 15 residues. Germline values: CDR1 PRHDT, CDR2 FYEKMQ (reference sequence). Trimming took 5 bases from V and 7 from J; bases not matched to a gene: 7.

V gene TRBV5-1 combines with J gene TRBJ2-1; TRBD2 agrees at 14 bases. With 3 bases clipped from V and 6 bases from J, the junction kept 2 bases outside the gene matches. This CDR3 has 15 amino acids. Germline lookup yields CDR1 SGHRS and CDR2 YFSETQ. CDR3: CASSWTSGRRNEQFF. DNA of the CDR3: TGCGCCAGCAGCTGGACTAGCGGGAGGCGCAATGAGCAGTTCTTC.

The V gene is TRBV30, the J gene TRBJ1-1; no definite D call. CDR1 and CDR2 from the germline V gene are GTSNPN and SVGIG (reference sequence). Trimming left V 3 bases short and J 0 bases short, with 8 bases between. The CDR3 has 13 amino acids. The CDR3 DNA reads TGTGCCTGGAGCGCAGATATGAACACTGAAGCTTTCTTT. This codes for CAWSADMNTEAFF.